The next 28 T cell receptor beta chains were all read from a single sample in a study of Graves' ophthalmopathy and Graves' hyperthyroidism. Amplification of the TCR beta CDR3 regions used RNA transcripts (as template). First-round RT-PCR employed HTBI primers, with a second-round multiplex PCR after it. TCRdb re-called the multiplex PCR reads with MiXCR, one entry per CDR3 protein. Of around 1.1 million distinct CDR3 sequences listed, around a third are singletons. Sequencing used peripheral blood or thyroid tissue (not recorded which). Source of these receptors: an adult man with Graves' hyperthyroidism.

On this clonotype: The junction departs from the called germline gene at one end, perhaps through a read error. The chain uses TRBV10-2 and TRBJ2-7; TRBD2 matches 8 bases. Germline lookup yields CDR1 WSHSY and CDR2 SAAADI. CDR3 length equals 16 residues. The CDR3 nucleotides are TGTGCCAGCACCTCAGCGAACTCCAGCGGGAGCTACGAGCAGTACTTC. It codes for CASTSANSSGSYEQYF.

A remark on this clonotype: Given a much more abundant clone one base away, this may be a read error. The V gene is TRBV29-1, the J gene TRBJ2-7, with TRBD1 identical over 9 bases. Germline lookup yields CDR1 SQVTM and CDR2 ANQGSEA. CDR3 length equals 13 residues. J gave up 2 bases and V 4 bases, and 3 bases lay outside the gene matches. CDR3 sequence reads: CSVAGTGPYEQYF. CDR3 coding DNA: TGCAGCGTTGCCGGGACAGGGCCCTACGAGCAGTACTTC.

The genes are TRBV5-4 and TRBJ2-3; no reliable D call. Trimming pared 3 bases from V and 5 bases from J, leaving 7 bases between. This CDR3 is 12 amino acids long. The germline gives CDR1 SGHNT, CDR2 YYREEE (reference sequence). The CDR3 bases are TGTGCCAGCAGCTCGGATGGAGATACGCAGTATTTT. It yields the protein CASSSDGDTQYF.

In nucleotides, the CDR3 is TGTGCCAGCAGCTTATCGACTCCCCGGAGGACAGTTCGAGCATGGAACACCGGGGAGCTGTTTTTT. Translation gives CASSLSTPRRTVRAWNTGELFF. The chain uses TRBV11-2 and TRBJ2-2; TRBD1 is a possible D gene (6 bases). The CDR3 has 22 amino acids. CDR1 and CDR2 (germline): SGHAT, FQNNGV. The V end lost 2 bases, the J end lost 1 base, and 29 bases lay between the germline ends.

The sample holds many counts of this clonotype. The V call is TRBV20-1, the J call TRBJ2-7; weak D call: TRBD2 (6 bases). The germline gives CDR1 DFQATT, CDR2 SNEGSKA (reference sequence). The CDR3 is made up of 15 amino acids. Trimming left V 1 base short and J 1 base short, with 14 bases between. Written as DNA, the CDR3 is TGCAGTGCTAGAGGTCGGAGGGGAGCATCCTACGAGCAGTACTTC. Its translation: CSARGRRGASYEQYF.

This clonotype has only a few counts. The rearrangement joins TRBV12-3 or TRBV12-4 to TRBJ1-2, with TRBD1 matching 7 bases. The CDR3 is made up of 15 amino acids. The V and J ends lost 4 bases and 0 bases, in that order; junction bases with no gene match: 5. The DNA of the CDR3 is TGTGCCAGCAGTTCCACAGGGGTAGCTAACTATGGCTACACCTTC. Translating it yields CASSSTGVANYGYTF.

This sequence joins TRBV12-3 or TRBV12-4 and TRBJ2-7, with 9 nucleotides matching TRBD2. The CDR3 is 14 residues long. V lost 3 bases and J lost 3; bases outside the gene matches: 3. This chain's CDR3 is CASSFLAGDYEQYF. CDR3 coding DNA: TGTGCCAGCAGTTTCTTAGCGGGAGACTACGAGCAGTACTTC.

This clonotype was detected many times. An end of the junction does not agree with germline; a read error may underlie this. V gene TRBV5-1 combines with J gene TRBJ2-5; TRBD1 aligns across 7 bases. The CDR3 is made up of 15 amino acids. The germline V gene encodes CDR1 SGHRS and CDR2 YFSETQ. CDR3 residues: CASSLSGTAQETQYF. CDR3 nucleotides: TGTGCCAGCAGCTTGTCCGGGACAGCCCAAGAGACCCAGTACTTC.

The gene calls are TRBV29-1 and TRBJ2-6; 9 bases align to TRBD1. CDR1 is SQVTM and CDR2 is ANQGSEA in the germline V gene. Losses at the gene ends were 6 bases for V and 0 bases for J; bases not matched to a gene: 3. This CDR3 is built from 15 residues. The CDR3 bases are TGCAGCGTAGGGACAGGGAACTCTGGGGCCAACGTCCTGACTTTC. It encodes CSVGTGNSGANVLTF.

The CDR3 DNA follows: TGCAGTGCTAGAGGTAGAGGGTTCGGAGAGACCCAGTACTTC. Amino acid sequence: CSARGRGFGETQYF. This sequence joins TRBV20-1 and TRBJ2-5, with D perhaps TRBD2 (5 bases). Trimming left V 1 base short and J 4 bases short, with 13 bases between. CDR1 and CDR2 (germline): DFQATT, SNEGSKA (reference sequence). This CDR3 has 14 amino acids.

This clonotype was seen more than once but under ten times. The J gene is TRBJ1-1, the V gene TRBV5-1, with D perhaps matching TRBD1 (6 bases). Trimming pared 5 bases from V and 3 bases from J, leaving 14 bases between. The germline V gene encodes CDR1 SGHRS and CDR2 YFSETQ. The CDR3 has 14 residues. The DNA for the CDR3 is TGCGCCAGCAGTTCACGGGGGCGCGACACTGAAGCTTTCTTT. Residues: CASSSRGRDTEAFF.

A note on this clonotype: Mismatch with germline at one junction end may stem from a read error. This chain links TRBV15 with TRBJ2-5; D unresolved. This CDR3 has 10 residues. Germline values: CDR1 LNHNV, CDR2 YYDKDF (reference sequence). This CDR3 is CATVPGALNF. The CDR3 DNA is TGTGCCACCGTACCGGGTGCCCTGAACTTC.

This chain links TRBV2 with TRBJ1-3, with D tentatively TRBD1 (5 bases). The V end lost 0 bases, the J end lost 5 bases, and 8 bases lay between the germline ends. The CDR3 runs to 14 residues. Germline CDR1 SNHLY, CDR2 FYNNEI. The CDR3 sequence: CASSEAGLRNTIYF. CDR3 DNA: TGTGCCAGCAGTGAAGCGGGGCTAAGAAACACCATATATTTT.

CDR3 bases: TGTGCCACCAGCAAGGGGAGCTCCTACGAGCAGTACTTC. Its protein is CATSKGSSYEQYF. The chain recombines TRBV24-1 with TRBJ2-7; D is possibly TRBD1 or TRBD2 (5 bases each). From germline, CDR1 is KGHDR and CDR2 SFDVKD. V lost 7 bases and J lost 0, with 9 bases in between. The CDR3 contains 13 residues.

This clonotype showed up many times. This sequence joins TRBV5-1 and TRBJ1-2; no clear D gene. The V gene lost 4 bases and the J gene lost 2 bases, with 15 bases spanning the gap. There are 15 residues in the CDR3. Looked up from germline, CDR1 is SGHRS and CDR2 is YFSETQ. The CDR3 here is CASSVRAGMNYGYTF. CDR3 DNA: TGCGCCAGCAGCGTCCGGGCCGGGATGAACTATGGCTACACCTTC. Full variable domain (rest looked up from reference TRBV5-1 and TRBJ1-2): KAGVTQTPRYLIKTRGQQVTLSCSPISGHRSVSWYQQTPGQGLQFLFEYFSETQRNKGNFPGRFSGRQFSNSRSEMNVSTLELGDSALYLCASSVRAGMNYGYTFGSGTRLTVV.

The chain links TRBV5-1 to TRBJ2-5; perhaps TRBD2 as D (6 bases). Germline V lookup: CDR1 SGHRS, CDR2 YFSETQ. Trimming stripped 0 bases from V and 3 bases from J, with 12 bases between. This CDR3 has 15 residues. In nucleotides, the CDR3 is TGCGCCAGCAGCTTGGTTGCGCGGGAAGAAGAGACCCAGTACTTC. This translates into CASSLVAREEETQYF.

V and J are TRBV5-1 and TRBJ1-1; TRBD1 is a possible D gene (6 bases). Germline loops: CDR1 SGHRS, CDR2 YFSETQ. Trimming left V 0 bases short and J 1 base short, with 16 bases between. This CDR3 is 17 amino acids long. CDR3 region: CASSLGLSGAGNTEAFF. The CDR3 coding sequence is TGCGCCAGCAGCTTGGGTTTATCGGGGGCAGGGAACACTGAAGCTTTCTTT.

This clonotype was seen ten or more times. The V and J genes are TRBV4-2 and TRBJ2-5; TRBD1 matches 7 bases. V gave up 6 bases and J gave up 5 bases; unmatched junction bases: 12. Germline values: CDR1 LGHNA, CDR2 YNFKEQ. CDR3 size: 15 residues. CDR3 coding DNA: TGTGCCAGCAGTCTCGAACTTACAGGGGCGGAGACCCAGTACTTC. It codes for CASSLELTGAETQYF.

This clonotype was observed many times. The CDR3 DNA reads TGTGCCAGCAGTTTGGACAGGGGTGAGAACACTGAAGCTTTCTTT. Amino acids: CASSLDRGENTEAFF. The chain couples TRBV12-3 or TRBV12-4 to TRBJ1-1; 9 bases map to TRBD1. V shed 3 bases and J 1 base; nucleotides not matched to a gene: 3. The CDR3 covers 15 residues.

A few counts support this clonotype. The chain couples TRBV20-1 to TRBJ2-7, with a weak D call TRBD2 (6 bases). CDR1 and CDR2 from the germline V gene are DFQATT and SNEGSKA (reference sequence). The CDR3 runs to 12 residues. V lost 6 bases and J 9 bases, leaving 18 bases between the germline ends. The CDR3 DNA reads as TGCAGTGCAACATCCGAGGGGACTCCGCAGTACTTC. This gives the protein CSATSEGTPQYF.

V gene TRBV4-3 combines with J gene TRBJ1-5; D gene ambiguous. This CDR3 has 17 amino acids. Trimming shortened V by 0 bases and J by 0 bases, and 12 bases separated the two germline ends. From germline, CDR1 is LGHNA and CDR2 YSLEER. The CDR3 protein is CASSQESQGHSNQPQHF. The CDR3 DNA follows: TGCGCCAGCAGCCAAGAAAGCCAAGGGCATAGCAATCAGCCCCAGCATTTT.

This clonotype was counted only a few times. This chain links TRBV5-1 with TRBJ2-2, with no clear D. Trimming took off 0 bases at V and 7 bases at J, with 7 bases between the two ends. This CDR3 comprises 13 residues. Germline loops: CDR1 SGHRS, CDR2 YFSETQ. The CDR3 DNA reads as TGCGCCAGCAGCTTGGCCGGATACGGGGAGCTGTTTTTT. This translates into CASSLAGYGELFF.

Of note for this clonotype: Mismatch with germline at one junction end may stem from a read error. The rearrangement joins TRBV5-1 to TRBJ2-5; 7 positions match TRBD2. The length of the CDR3 is 15 residues. In germline, CDR1 is SGHRS, CDR2 YFSETQ. The CDR3 loop is CASSLIYGRLADLHF. The DNA for the CDR3 is TGCGCCAGCAGCTTGATTTATGGGCGTCTAGCGGATCTCCACTTC.

For this clonotype: The germline gene is not matched at one end of the junction; a read error may be the cause. For the CDR3, the DNA is TGCGCCGGCAGTAAAGGACAAGGCCTCTACTACGAACAGTACTTC. It codes for CAGSKGQGLYYEQYF. The J gene is TRBJ2-7, the V gene TRBV10-1; a weak D match, TRBD1 (5 bases). The CDR3 is 15 amino acids. The germline V gene encodes CDR1 WNHNN and CDR2 SYGVQD (reference sequence).

This clonotype has a count of ten or more. CDR3 amino acids: CASSLQANTGELFF. CDR3 nucleotide sequence: TGTGCCAGCAGCCTCCAGGCGAACACCGGGGAGCTGTTTTTT. The chain combines TRBV7-3 with TRBJ2-2; D not certain. The CDR3 spans 14 residues. V lost 5 bases, J lost 0 bases, and 7 bases lay in between. Germline CDR1 SGHTA, CDR2 FQGTGA.

This clonotype was counted ten times or more. The chain carries TRBV7-2 and TRBJ2-5; no clear D gene. CDR1 and CDR2 from the germline V gene are SGHTA and FQGNSA. The CDR3 consists of 12 residues. Trimming shortened V by 2 bases and J by 5 bases, and 6 bases separated the two germline ends. The CDR3 is CASSLPRETQYF. The CDR3 DNA reads as TGTGCCAGCAGCTTACCCCGTGAGACCCAGTACTTC.

V usage is TRBV7-6 and J usage is TRBJ1-2; unclear D gene. Germline V gives CDR1 SGHVS, CDR2 FNYEAQ. The CDR3 sequence is 14 residues long. V was clipped by 2 bases and J by 7 bases, with 14 bases between them. CDR3 residues: CASSLSDVGSGYTF. CDR3 DNA: TGTGCCAGCAGCTTAAGTGATGTGGGAAGTGGCTACACCTTC.

This clonotype occurred many times. The chain recombines TRBV13 with TRBJ2-5; D is unresolved. The CDR3 totals 16 residues. CDR1 PRHDT and CDR2 FYEKMQ come from the germline V gene (reference sequence). V lost 4 bases, J lost 2 bases, and 17 bases lay in between. CDR3 sequence (DNA): TGTGCCAGCAGCTCGTATAAGTGGCGAGAACAAGAGACCCAGTACTTC. Translating gives CASSSYKWREQETQYF. The whole variable domain, remainder taken from reference TRBV13 and TRBJ2-5, is AAGVIQSPRHLIKEKRETATLKCYPIPRHDTVYWYQQGPGQDPQFLISFYEKMQSDKGSIPDRFSAQQFSDYHSELNMSSLELGDSALYFCASSSYKWREQETQYFGPGTRLLVL.